This T cell receptor beta chain derives from a study of neurological immune-mediated disorders. General study findings and limits: TCR clonal expansion peaked in HTLV-1-associated myelopathy patients and was lowest in multiple sclerosis patients. There were no CDR3 amino acid sequences shared by expanded clones across subjects, a result suggesting private repertoires in all groups. One cluster of related CDR3 sequences contained, by phylogenetic grouping, the repertoires of 18 of 34 multiple sclerosis patients and formed a possible signature.

TCRdb re-called the 5' RACE reads through MiXCR, storing one row per CDR3 protein. The data show about 92,000 distinct CDR3 sequences, around 3.4% seen once. This clonotype was observed a handful of times. Antigen unknown. The unsorted libraries were generated from a total of 2 million PBMCs, which had been stored in RNAlater at -80 C. Input material: PBMCs. The clonotype was recovered from a woman aged 45 to 65 with multiple sclerosis.

CDR3 nucleotide sequence: TGTGCCAGCGAACGGGACAGGATGGAGACCCAGTACTTC. Amino acid sequence: CASERDRMETQYF. The rearrangement uses TRBV11-2 and TRBJ2-5, with 8 positions matching TRBD1. The CDR3 has 13 amino acids. Germline CDR1 reads SGHAT; CDR2 reads FQNNGV. Unmatched junction bases numbered 7, after V lost 8 bases and J lost 5 bases.